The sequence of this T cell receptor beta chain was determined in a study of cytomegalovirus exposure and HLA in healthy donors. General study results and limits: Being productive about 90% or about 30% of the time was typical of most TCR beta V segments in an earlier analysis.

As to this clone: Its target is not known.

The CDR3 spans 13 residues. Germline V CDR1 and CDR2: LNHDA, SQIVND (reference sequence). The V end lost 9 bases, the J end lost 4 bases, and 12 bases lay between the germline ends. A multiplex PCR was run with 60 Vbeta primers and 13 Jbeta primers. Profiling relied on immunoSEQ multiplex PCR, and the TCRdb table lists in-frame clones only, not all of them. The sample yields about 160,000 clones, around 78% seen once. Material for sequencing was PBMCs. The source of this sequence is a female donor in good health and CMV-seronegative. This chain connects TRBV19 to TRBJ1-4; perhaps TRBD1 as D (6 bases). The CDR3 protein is CASFRQDNEKLFF. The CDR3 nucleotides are TGTGCCAGCTTCAGACAGGATAATGAAAAACTGTTTTTT.